This T cell receptor (beta chain) derives from a study of blood T cells in healthy people across ages. A second PCR, run for about 7 to 11 cycles, used a sample-barcoded 5' primer plus a J-beta primer mix. With 12 random nucleotides, a template-switch adaptor tagged each individual cDNA molecule. MiXCR was run by TCRdb on the 5' RACE reads, yielding one entry per CDR3 protein. The top ten clones hold about 11% of a sample with 1.6 million or so distinct CDR3 sequences, roughly a third of them seen once. The sample holds a few counts of this clonotype. Its target is not known. This CDR3 has 17 residues. With 5 bases removed from V and 3 bases from J, the gap between germline ends came to 23 bases. Those donating, healthy Caucasian individuals from Russia, were aged roughly 6 to 100. Study outcomes and limitations: Getting older went along with TCR beta diversity per million T cells dropping roughly linearly. Fewer expanded clones and more diversity marked long-lived versus aged donors.

The chain combines TRBV6-7 with TRBJ2-7, with D possibly TRBD1 on 6 matching bases. TRBV6-7 is recorded as an ORF, its role being uncertain. The TCR originated in a woman in her twenties or thirties in good health. What was sequenced was blood. The DNA of the CDR3 is TGTGCCAGCAGTGCCCTCCAGGGGCCTGGGGGCCTCTACGAGCAGTACTTC. Protein product: CASSALQGPGGLYEQYF.